A selection of T cell receptor beta chains follows, all from one sample in a study of a mutant IDH1 vaccine in newly diagnosed glioma. These receptors lack a known antigen. The table came from immunoSEQ multiplex PCR; TCRdb's copy has only in-frame clones and leaves some out. Here the sample spans around 56,000 clones, around 82% being singletons. Sequenced material: PBMCs, taken from a glioma patient whose treatment included an IDH1 peptide vaccine. All receptors come from a young woman with glioma. Some clones in this sample may be carry-over from other donors' samples. Both conserved end residues are part of each CDR3. D genes are given only for firm matches. Rows give clone size only sometimes, using once, few, many, or a class for an expanded clone.

D,J,V,size,DNA,CDR3
NA,TRBJ1-5,TRBV4-1,NA,TGCGCCAGCAGCCAAGATTGGCAGGGAGCTAATAGCAATCAGCCCCAGCATTTT,CASSQDWQGANSNQPQHF
NA,TRBJ2-3,TRBV10-3,NA,TGTGCCATCAGTGGGACAGATACGCAGTATTTT,CAISGTDTQYF
TRBD2,TRBJ2-3,TRBV4-1,NA,TGCGCCAGCAGCCTGTTTAGCGGGGGCCTGGATCCAGATACGCAGTATTTT,CASSLFSGGLDPDTQYF
TRBD1,TRBJ1-2,TRBV19,NA,TGTGCCAGTAGTATCGAGGGACAGGGAGCCTATGGCTACACCTTC,CASSIEGQGAYGYTF
TRBD1,TRBJ2-7,TRBV5-1,NA,TGCGCCAGCAGCCCCCAGGGGGCCCTCCCTTACGAGCAGTACTTC,CASSPQGALPYEQYF
NA,TRBJ1-1,TRBV19,NA,TGTGCCAGTAGCTGGGGAGGGAACACTGAAGCTTTCTTT,CASSWGGNTEAFF
NA,TRBJ2-3,TRBV9,NA,TGTGCCAGCAGCGTAGACCGCCGGACAGATACGCAGTATTTT,CASSVDRRTDTQYF
NA,TRBJ2-7,TRBV4-1,NA,TGCGCCAGCAGCCAAGATCCGGGTTTATACGAGCAGTACTTC,CASSQDPGLYEQYF
TRBD1,TRBJ2-7,TRBV27,NA,TGTGCCAGCGGGACAGGTACTGCCTACGAGCAGTACTTC,CASGTGTAYEQYF
TRBD2,TRBJ2-3,TRBV10-3,NA,TGTGCTGGGGGGGTAAGAGCTAGCACAGATACGCAGTATTTT,CAGGVRASTDTQYF
NA,TRBJ1-4,TRBV6-6,NA,TGTGCCAGCAGTTACTGGGGGGAGATTAATGAAAAACTGTTTTTT,CASSYWGEINEKLFF
NA,TRBJ1-3,TRBV5-4,NA,TGTGCCAGCAGCTCAAAACAGGGTCCAGCGGGAAACACCATATATTTT,CASSSKQGPAGNTIYF
NA,TRBJ1-3,TRBV30,NA,TGTGCCTGGAGTGCGGGGGCGCCGGGAAACACCATATATTTT,CAWSAGAPGNTIYF
NA,TRBJ1-1,TRBV4-1,NA,TGCGCCAGCAGCCAAGCGCGGGAAGCTTTCTTT,CASSQAREAFF
NA,TRBJ2-3,TRBV7-8,NA,TGTGCCAGCAGCCCCCGGGTTAATAAAGATACGCAGTATTTT,CASSPRVNKDTQYF
TRBD2,TRBJ2-1,TRBV25-1,NA,TGTGCCAGCAGTCTAGCGGGGGGAACCAATGAGCAGTTCTTC,CASSLAGGTNEQFF
NA,TRBJ2-7,TRBV15,once,TGTGCCACCAGACCCGGGACAACCCACGAGCAGTACTTC,CATRPGTTHEQYF
TRBD1,TRBJ1-2,TRBV9,NA,TGTGCCAGCAGCTCAGGGACAGGTTCGGGGTATGGCTACACCTTC,CASSSGTGSGYGYTF
NA,TRBJ1-1,TRBV7-2,NA,TGTGCCAGCAGCTTAGACAGGAACACTGAAGCTTTCTTT,CASSLDRNTEAFF
TRBD2,TRBJ2-3,TRBV11-2,once,TGTGCCAGCAGCCAATCAGCGGGGGGGCAACATACGCAGTATTTT,CASSQSAGGQHTQYF
TRBD1,TRBJ1-1,TRBV5-6,NA,TGTGCCAGCAGCGGATTCGGACAGGGGAACACTGAAGCTTTCTTT,CASSGFGQGNTEAFF
NA,TRBJ2-2,TRBV11-3,NA,TGTGCCAGCAGTCCGGAAGAGCGGTGGTTCACCGGGGAGCTGTTTTTT,CASSPEERWFTGELFF
NA,TRBJ2-7,TRBV7-2,NA,TGTGCCAGCAGCTTCCGGGATTCAGCCTACGAGCAGTACTTC,CASSFRDSAYEQYF
NA,TRBJ1-2,TRBV6-1,few,TGTGCCAGCAGTGAATCCACCGGGGGGGGCTACACCTTC,CASSESTGGGYTF
NA,TRBJ2-1,TRBV7-7,NA,TGTGCTAGCAGCTTATCGGGGACCCGCAGCTTCAATGAGCAGTTCTTC,CASSLSGTRSFNEQFF
TRBD2,TRBJ2-7,TRBV7-2,NA,TGTGCCAGCAGCTCCCCGGGACTAGCGGGAGGGCCATTCACCTACGAGCAGTACTTC,CASSSPGLAGGPFTYEQYF
TRBD1,TRBJ2-2,TRBV4-2,NA,TGTGCCAGCAGCCTGGGACAGAGTACCGGGGAGCTGTTTTTT,CASSLGQSTGELFF
TRBD2,TRBJ2-3,TRBV10-1,NA,TGCGCCAGCAGTGAGTCGGGCGGGAGAACAGATACGCAGTATTTT,CASSESGGRTDTQYF
NA,TRBJ2-2,TRBV2,NA,TGTGCCAGCAGTGAAGCTACCAAGAGGGGGTCGACCGGGGAGCTGTTTTTT,CASSEATKRGSTGELFF
TRBD1,TRBJ1-5,TRBV5-8,once,TGTGCCAGCAGCTTGGGGGGGACAGCATCAGGCAATCAGCCCCAGCATTTT,CASSLGGTASGNQPQHF
TRBD2,TRBJ2-3,TRBV5-1,once,TGCGCCAGCAGCGCCGGACTAGCGGGGGCAGCAGATACGCAGTATTTT,CASSAGLAGAADTQYF
NA,TRBJ1-6,TRBV11-2,NA,TGTGCCAGCAGCTTAGAAAGGGCTTCACCCCTCCACTTT,CASSLERASPLHF
TRBD2,TRBJ2-7,TRBV4-3,NA,TGCGCCAGCAGCCAGGTGACTAGCGGGAGTTCCTACGAGCAGTACTTC,CASSQVTSGSSYEQYF
NA,TRBJ1-5,TRBV2,NA,TGTGCCAGCAGTGATACGACTGGGAGGAATCAGCCCCAGCATTTT,CASSDTTGRNQPQHF
NA,TRBJ1-2,TRBV6-6,NA,TGTGCCAGCAGCCACCTGGCTAACTATGGCTACACCTTC,CASSHLANYGYTF
NA,TRBJ1-1,TRBV9,few,TGTGCCAGCAGCGTAGAGTTGGGGGGAATTGAAGCTTTCTTT,CASSVELGGIEAFF
TRBD1,TRBJ2-5,TRBV30,NA,TGTGCCTGCCGGGGACAGGGGTTTAGTACAACCGAGACCCAGTACTTC,CACRGQGFSTTETQYF
NA,TRBJ1-6,TRBV5-1,NA,TGCGCCAGCAGCTTGGGCGGGTCGAGTTCACCCCTCCACTTT,CASSLGGSSSPLHF
TRBD1,TRBJ1-1,TRBV27,NA,TGTGCCAGCAGTTTATCGCAGGGGGCGAACACTGAAGCTTTCTTT,CASSLSQGANTEAFF
NA,TRBJ2-5,TRBV19,NA,TGTGCCAGTAGCCGTTGGGGTAGCGGTCAAGAGACCCAGTACTTC,CASSRWGSGQETQYF
TRBD2,TRBJ2-3,TRBV5-1,NA,TGCGCCAGCAGCTTGGGAGGTAGCGGGAGGCCAACAGATACGCAGTATTTT,CASSLGGSGRPTDTQYF
TRBD2,TRBJ2-3,TRBV10-3,NA,TGTGCCATCAGTGGACTATGGGGGAGCGGGGGGGCCGCAGATACGCAGTATTTT,CAISGLWGSGGAADTQYF
NA,TRBJ2-1,TRBV7-9,NA,TGTGCCAGCAGCCCCCCCGAGGGGCCTGGCAATGAGCAGTTCTTC,CASSPPEGPGNEQFF
NA,TRBJ1-5,TRBV6-1,NA,TGTGCCAGCAGCGAGGGCCTTAGACAGCCCCAGCATTTT,CASSEGLRQPQHF
NA,TRBJ1-2,TRBV5-5,NA,TGTGCCAGCAGCCCTTGGGAGGGTACCTATGGCTACACCTTC,CASSPWEGTYGYTF
NA,TRBJ1-4,TRBV27,NA,TGTGCCAGCAGTCCCGTAGGTGAACGGGTTTCAACGTCCGGAAAACTGTTTTTT,CASSPVGERVSTSGKLFF
NA,TRBJ1-1,TRBV7-9,NA,TGTGCCAGCAGCCCTCCCGGGGCTGGATCGGAAGCTTTCTTT,CASSPPGAGSEAFF
NA,TRBJ1-5,TRBV19,NA,TGTGCCAGTAGACCCCGACAGTACAATCAGCCCCAGCATTTT,CASRPRQYNQPQHF
TRBD2,TRBJ2-2,TRBV9,NA,TGTGCCAGCAGCTTTAGCGGGGGGCCCACCGGGGAGCTGTTTTTT,CASSFSGGPTGELFF
TRBD1,TRBJ2-1,TRBV5-1,NA,TGCGCCAGCAGCTTGGTGGGACAGGCCTACAATGAGCAGTTCTTC,CASSLVGQAYNEQFF